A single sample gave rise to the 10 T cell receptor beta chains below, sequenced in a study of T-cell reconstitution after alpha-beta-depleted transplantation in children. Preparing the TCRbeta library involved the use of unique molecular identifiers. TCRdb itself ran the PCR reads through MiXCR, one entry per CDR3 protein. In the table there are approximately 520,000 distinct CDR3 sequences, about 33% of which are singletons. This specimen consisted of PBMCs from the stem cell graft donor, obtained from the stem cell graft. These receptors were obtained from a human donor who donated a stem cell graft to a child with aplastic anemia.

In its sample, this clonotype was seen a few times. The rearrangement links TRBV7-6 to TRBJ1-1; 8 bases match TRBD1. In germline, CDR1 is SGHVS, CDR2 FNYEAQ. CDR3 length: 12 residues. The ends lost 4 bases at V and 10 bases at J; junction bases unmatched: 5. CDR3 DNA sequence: TGTGCCAGCAGCTCTGGACAGGGTGTAGCTTTCTTT. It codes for CASSSGQGVAFF.

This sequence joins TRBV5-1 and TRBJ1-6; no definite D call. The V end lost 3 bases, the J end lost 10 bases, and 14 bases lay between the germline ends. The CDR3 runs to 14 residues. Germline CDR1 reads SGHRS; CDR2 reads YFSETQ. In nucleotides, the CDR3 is TGCGCCAGCAGCTACCGGGAGAAGAGGTCACCCCTCCACTTT. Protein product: CASSYREKRSPLHF. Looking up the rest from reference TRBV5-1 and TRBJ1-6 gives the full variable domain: KAGVTQTPRYLIKTRGQQVTLSCSPISGHRSVSWYQQTPGQGLQFLFEYFSETQRNKGNFPGRFSGRQFSNSRSEMNVSTLELGDSALYLCASSYREKRSPLHFGNGTRLTVT.

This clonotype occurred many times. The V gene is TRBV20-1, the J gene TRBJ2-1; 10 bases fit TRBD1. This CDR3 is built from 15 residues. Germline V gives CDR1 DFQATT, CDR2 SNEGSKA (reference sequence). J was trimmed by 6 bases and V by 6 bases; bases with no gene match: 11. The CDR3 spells CSAPGRTGGINEQFF. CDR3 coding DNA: TGCAGTGCCCCCGGGAGGACAGGGGGAATCAATGAGCAGTTCTTC.

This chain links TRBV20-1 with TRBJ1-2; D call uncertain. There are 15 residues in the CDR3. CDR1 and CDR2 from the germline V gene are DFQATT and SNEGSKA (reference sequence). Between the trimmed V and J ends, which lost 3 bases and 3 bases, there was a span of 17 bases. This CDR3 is CSARSSGPVDYGYTF. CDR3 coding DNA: TGCAGTGCTAGGAGCTCTGGACCGGTAGACTATGGCTACACCTTC.

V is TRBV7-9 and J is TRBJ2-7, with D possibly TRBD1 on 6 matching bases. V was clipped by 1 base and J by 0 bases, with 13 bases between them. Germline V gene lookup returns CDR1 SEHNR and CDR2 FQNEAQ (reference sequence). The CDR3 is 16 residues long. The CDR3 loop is CASSLVVVQGSYEQYF. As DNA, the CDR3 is TGTGCCAGCAGCTTAGTGGTGGTACAGGGCTCCTACGAGCAGTACTTC.

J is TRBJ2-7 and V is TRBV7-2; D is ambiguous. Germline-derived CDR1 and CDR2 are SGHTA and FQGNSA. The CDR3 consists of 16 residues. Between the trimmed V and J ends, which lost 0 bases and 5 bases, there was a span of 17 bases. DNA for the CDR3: TGTGCCAGCAGCTTAGCGTCAACGGTCCGAACCAACGAGCAGTACTTC. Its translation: CASSLASTVRTNEQYF.

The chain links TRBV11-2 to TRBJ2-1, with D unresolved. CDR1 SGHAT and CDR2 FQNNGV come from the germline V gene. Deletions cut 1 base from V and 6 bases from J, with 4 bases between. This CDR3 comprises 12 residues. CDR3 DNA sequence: TGTGCCAGCAGCTTAGGCTCCAATGAGCAGTTCTTC. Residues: CASSLGSNEQFF.

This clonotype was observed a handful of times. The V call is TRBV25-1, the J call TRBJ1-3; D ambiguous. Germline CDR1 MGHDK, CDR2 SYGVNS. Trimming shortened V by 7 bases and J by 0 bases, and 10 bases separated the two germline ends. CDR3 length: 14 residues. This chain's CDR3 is CASMDLHSGNTIYF. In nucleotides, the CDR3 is TGTGCCAGCATGGATTTACACTCTGGAAACACCATATATTTT.

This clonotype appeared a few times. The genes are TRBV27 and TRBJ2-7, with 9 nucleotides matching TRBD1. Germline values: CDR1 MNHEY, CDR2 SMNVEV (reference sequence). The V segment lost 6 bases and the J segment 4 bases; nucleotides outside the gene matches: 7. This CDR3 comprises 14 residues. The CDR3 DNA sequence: TGTGCCAGCAGCGACCCGGGACAGGGTTACGAGCAGTACTTC. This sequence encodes CASSDPGQGYEQYF.

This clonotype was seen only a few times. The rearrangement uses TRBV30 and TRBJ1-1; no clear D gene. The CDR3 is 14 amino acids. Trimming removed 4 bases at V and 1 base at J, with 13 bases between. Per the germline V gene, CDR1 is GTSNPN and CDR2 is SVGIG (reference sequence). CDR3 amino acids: CAWIVRHTNTEAFF. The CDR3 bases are TGTGCCTGGATTGTGAGACACACGAACACTGAAGCTTTCTTT.